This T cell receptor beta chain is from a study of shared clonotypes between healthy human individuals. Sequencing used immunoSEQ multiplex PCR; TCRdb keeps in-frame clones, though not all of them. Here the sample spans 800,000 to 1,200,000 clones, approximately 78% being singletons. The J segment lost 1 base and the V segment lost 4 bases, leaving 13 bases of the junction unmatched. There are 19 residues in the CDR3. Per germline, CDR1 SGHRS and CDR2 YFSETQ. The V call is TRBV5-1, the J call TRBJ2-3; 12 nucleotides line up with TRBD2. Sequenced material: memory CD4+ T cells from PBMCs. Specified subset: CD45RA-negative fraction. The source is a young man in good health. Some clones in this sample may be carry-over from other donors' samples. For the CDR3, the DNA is TGCGCCAGCAGCCCTAACCCTAGCGGGAGGGCCGCAGGCACAGATACGCAGTATTTT. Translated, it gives CASSPNPSGRAAGTDTQYF.